These T cell receptor beta chains were read from a single sample in a study of T cell responses to AZD1222 COVID-19 vaccine. The repertoire was sequenced with immunoSEQ multiplex PCR; TCRdb's copy has only in-frame clones and lacks some. In the table there are around 190,000 clones, approximately 86% of which are singletons. Material: peripheral blood, obtained 28 days after the second AZD1222 dose. These receptors were obtained from an adult who received the AZD1222 COVID-19 vaccine. Both conserved end residues are trimmed from each CDR3.

TRBV6-5	TRBJ1-3	ASSPQGGNTIY
TRBV19	TRBJ2-7	ASSIRVASYEQY
TRBV5-4	TRBJ2-1	ASSLDGTALNEQF
TRBV9	TRBJ1-1	ASSPRGDSLTEAF
TRBV9	TRBJ1-6	ASSVASGGNSPLH
TRBV7-9	TRBJ1-4	ASSRRGLDEKLF
TRBV3-1/TRBV3-2	TRBJ2-1	ASSQVRGGPGI
TRBV28	TRBJ1-4	ASSFGTGWGEKLF
TRBV5-4	TRBJ1-6	ASSLGLSADSPLH
TRBV5-4	TRBJ2-3	ASSSDRGSDTQY
TRBV5-6	TRBJ2-7	ASSLGGKNSYEQY
TRBV4-3	TRBJ1-3	ASSQLLGGASGNTIY
TRBV9	TRBJ2-4	ASSVEQGSAKNIQY
TRBV28	TRBJ1-5	ASSSPAGSNQPQH
TRBV29-1	TRBJ2-3	SVLGLAEVDTQY
TRBV30	TRBJ2-7	AWSRSGQGGDEQY
TRBV9	TRBJ1-4	ASSVGAQNSNEKLF
TRBV5-5	TRBJ2-7	ASNGPGQLYEQY